This T cell receptor beta chain was found in a study of radiation and T cells in renal cell carcinoma. TCRdb keeps only in-frame clones here, not all; method: immunoSEQ multiplex PCR. The sample consists of approximately 80,000 clones, roughly nine tenths of them appearing once. Time point described: blood 4 weeks post-SBRT, at nephrectomy. Noted treatment: 15 Gy SBRT to primary tumor, nephrectomy 4 weeks later. Trimming shortened V by 3 bases and J by 6 bases, and 9 bases separated the two germline ends. The CDR3 contains 12 residues. Germline loops: CDR1 MDHEN, CDR2 SYDVKM. Source: blood, taken from a patient whose treatment included radiotherapy and nephrectomy. This sequence joins TRBV28 and TRBJ2-7; no reliable D call. The source is a woman aged 70-85 years with renal cell carcinoma. CDR3 sequence: CASSFRVSEQYF. In DNA, the CDR3 is TGTGCCAGCAGTTTCCGGGTGTCCGAGCAGTACTTC.